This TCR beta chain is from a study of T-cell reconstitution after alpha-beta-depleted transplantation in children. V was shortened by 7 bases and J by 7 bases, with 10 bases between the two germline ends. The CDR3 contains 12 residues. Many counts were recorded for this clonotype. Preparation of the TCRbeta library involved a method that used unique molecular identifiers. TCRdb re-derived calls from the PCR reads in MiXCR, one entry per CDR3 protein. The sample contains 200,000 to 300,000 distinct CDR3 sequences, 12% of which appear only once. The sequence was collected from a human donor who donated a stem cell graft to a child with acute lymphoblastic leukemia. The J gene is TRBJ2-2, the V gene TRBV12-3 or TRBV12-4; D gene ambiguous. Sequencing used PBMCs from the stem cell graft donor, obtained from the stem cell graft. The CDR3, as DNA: TGTGCCAGCATCCTCAAGAGCGGGGAGCTGTTTTTT. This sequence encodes CASILKSGELFF.